This TCR beta chain was sequenced in a study of type 1 regulatory T cells. Study background: An in vitro protocol generated T-allo10, a Tr1-enriched, alloantigen-specific CD4 T cell product. Study-wide results and caveats: Compared with non-type 1 regulatory T cells, type 1 regulatory T cells showed a more restricted TCR repertoire.

The CDR3 sequence is 14 residues long. The germline V gene encodes CDR1 SQVTM and CDR2 ANQGSEA. J was trimmed by 2 bases and V by 6 bases; bases with no gene match: 6. TCRdb re-analysed the reads in MiXCR, keeping a single row per CDR3 protein. The sample shows about 42,000 distinct CDR3 sequences, about 12% of them seen only once. This clonotype has more than one count but fewer than ten. Its antigen is not known. This sequence was found in a human donor in good health. The V and J genes are TRBV29-1 and TRBJ2-3, with 9 bases aligning to TRBD1. Sample: cultured non-Tr1 T cells, either the whole culture or a sorted T cell fraction (not recorded which). CDR3 protein: CSVRQGDFTDTQYF. In nucleotides, the CDR3 is TGCAGCGTCCGACAGGGGGATTTCACAGATACGCAGTATTTT.